The 15 T cell receptor beta chains below were found in one sample sequenced in a study of beta chain features in type 1 diabetes. Isolated RNA was reverse transcribed in full, so expressed TCRB transcripts were sequenced. Clones were read by immunoSEQ multiplex PCR, and TCRdb kept only the in-frame ones, dropping some. The sample has 450,000 or so clones, roughly 10% seen once. What was sequenced was naive CD4+ T cells from blood. The receptors shown here come from a young woman in good health.

The CDR3 spells CAWRASETQYF. CDR3 DNA: TGTGCCTGGAGGGCTTCGGAGACCCAGTACTTC. This chain connects TRBV30 to TRBJ2-5; D not resolved. V was cut by 3 bases and J by 5 bases, with 7 bases left in between. The length of the CDR3 is 11 residues. Germline V gene lookup returns CDR1 GTSNPN and CDR2 SVGIG (reference sequence).

The chain combines TRBV4-2 with TRBJ2-1; 14 positions match TRBD2. The CDR3 is 17 amino acids. The germline gives CDR1 LGHNA, CDR2 YNFKEQ. V was pared by 6 bases and J by 7 bases, with 11 bases of the junction left unmatched. CDR3 in amino acids: CASSFQGLAGVRNEQFF. CDR3 nucleotides: TGTGCCAGCAGTTTCCAGGGACTAGCGGGAGTGCGTAATGAGCAGTTCTTC.

This clone showed up just a few times. This chain links TRBV7-2 with TRBJ2-4; D is perhaps TRBD1 (5 bases). The CDR3 is 15 amino acids. Trimming shortened V by 1 base and J by 6 bases, and 13 bases separated the two germline ends. Germline V gives CDR1 SGHTA, CDR2 FQGNSA. DNA for the CDR3: TGTGCCAGCAGCTTAGTTGGGCTAGGGGTAAACATTCAGTACTTC. Residues: CASSLVGLGVNIQYF. Supplemented by reference TRBV7-2 and TRBJ2-4, the full variable domain reads GAGVSQSPSNKVTEKGKDVELRCDPISGHTALYWYRQSLGQGLEFLIYFQGNSAPDKSGLPSDRFSAERTGGSVSTLTIQRTQQEDSAVYLCASSLVGLGVNIQYFGAGTRLSVL.

This clone was observed a handful of times. The chain couples TRBV19 to TRBJ2-1; no definite D call. V was pared by 6 bases and J by 0 bases, with 12 bases between. This CDR3 region has 15 residues. The germline CDR1 and CDR2 sequences are LNHDA and SQIVND (reference sequence). CDR3 amino acids: CASRMDPSSYNEQFF. CDR3 sequence (DNA): TGTGCCAGTAGGATGGACCCCAGCTCCTACAATGAGCAGTTCTTC.

This clone was seen more than once but under ten times. The genes are TRBV7-8 and TRBJ2-2, with D uncertain. The germline CDR1 and CDR2 sequences are SGHVS and FQNEAQ. Trimming stripped 3 bases from V and 3 bases from J, with 2 bases between. The CDR3 length is 12 residues. The DNA for the CDR3 is TGTGCCAGCAGCTTTTACACCGGGGAGCTGTTTTTT. This translates into CASSFYTGELFF.

V is TRBV4-1 and J is TRBJ2-6; D is uncertain. The V end was cut by 10 bases, the J end by 2 bases, with 9 bases between. The V gene's germline CDR1 is MGHRA and CDR2 YSYEKL. The CDR3 loop spans 13 amino acids. CDR3 amino acids: CATRATGANVLTF. For the CDR3, the DNA is TGCGCCACCAGAGCAACTGGGGCCAACGTCCTGACTTTC.

The chain uses TRBV5-1 and TRBJ2-6; D is unclear. This CDR3 spans 17 amino acids. Germline CDR1 is SGHRS and CDR2 is YFSETQ. V lost 1 base, J lost 0 bases, and 11 bases lay in between. This CDR3 reads CASSLNRRHSGANVLTF. In DNA form, the CDR3 reads TGCGCCAGCAGCTTGAATCGACGGCACTCTGGGGCCAACGTCCTGACTTTC.

In its sample, this clone was seen a few times. The J gene is TRBJ2-7, the V gene TRBV28; D not resolved. The CDR3 extends over 12 amino acids. The V and J ends lost 6 bases and 2 bases respectively, with 8 bases between them. CDR1 is MDHEN and CDR2 is SYDVKM in the germline V gene. The CDR3 sequence is CASRRVAYEQYV. CDR3 DNA sequence: TGTGCCAGCAGAAGGGTAGCCTACGAGCAGTACGTC.

The rearrangement links TRBV6-1 to TRBJ1-5, with 7 nucleotides matching TRBD1. Germline assignment: CDR1 MNHNS and CDR2 SASEGT. Trimming cost V 6 bases and J 1 base; bases outside gene matches: 6. The CDR3 has 15 amino acids. In DNA, the CDR3 is TGTGCCAGCAGCTGGACAGGACAAAGCAATCAGCCCCAGCATTTT. Translating gives CASSWTGQSNQPQHF.

This clone has only a few counts. The chain links TRBV14 to TRBJ2-4, with a tentative D call TRBD2 (5 bases). This CDR3 is built from 17 residues. Germline V gene lookup returns CDR1 SGHDN and CDR2 FVKESK. Trimming left V 4 bases short and J 0 bases short, with 16 bases between. Here the CDR3 reads CASSLNQYRGAKNIQYF. In DNA, the CDR3 is TGTGCCAGCAGCCTCAACCAGTATCGGGGAGCCAAAAACATTCAGTACTTC.

In its sample, this clone was seen once. V is TRBV5-6 and J is TRBJ2-1; 16 nucleotides match TRBD2. The J segment lost 7 bases and the V segment lost 7 bases, leaving 5 bases of the junction unmatched. CDR3 length: 15 residues. Germline values: CDR1 SGHDT, CDR2 YYEEEE. CDR3 amino acids: CASSGTSGRENEQFF. The CDR3 nucleotides are TGTGCCAGCTCCGGGACTAGCGGGAGGGAGAATGAGCAGTTCTTC.

J is TRBJ1-2 and V is TRBV5-1, with TRBD1 matching 7 bases. In germline, CDR1 is SGHRS, CDR2 YFSETQ. This CDR3 contains 15 residues. Trimming took 1 base from V and 4 from J; bases not matched to a gene: 7. DNA for the CDR3: TGCGCCAGCAGCTTGTCAGGACAGGAGGGCTATGGCTACACCTTC. Protein sequence: CASSLSGQEGYGYTF.

As for this clone: One end of the junction is discordant with germline, which a read error may explain. V is TRBV7-7 and J is TRBJ2-1; no definite D call. Germline V gives CDR1 SSHAT, CDR2 FNYEAQ (reference sequence). The CDR3 is 15 residues long. The CDR3, as DNA: TGTGCTAGCAGCTTAGGTCCCTTCGGCTACAATGAGCAGTTCTTC. This translates into CASSLGPFGYNEQFF. Full variable domain (missing parts from reference TRBV7-7 and TRBJ2-1): GAGVSQSPRYKVTKRGQDVTLRCDPISSHATLYWYQQALGQGPEFLTYFNYEAQPDKSGLPSDRFSAERPEGSISTLTIQRTEQRDSAMYRCASSLGPFGYNEQFFGPGTRLTVL.

This clone turned up a few times. V gene TRBV2 combines with J gene TRBJ1-2; perhaps TRBD1 as D (6 bases). CDR3 size: 13 residues. Germline CDR1 reads SNHLY; CDR2 reads FYNNEI. The germline V and J ends were trimmed by 5 bases and 8 bases, with 15 bases remaining between them. The CDR3 protein is CASSTGTKGGYTF. Written as DNA, the CDR3 is TGTGCCAGCAGTACCGGGACAAAGGGAGGCTACACCTTC.

This clone turned up a few times. V gene TRBV29-1 combines with J gene TRBJ1-1, with 12 positions matching TRBD1. The V segment lost 4 bases and the J segment 1 base; nucleotides outside the gene matches: 7. CDR3 size: 16 residues. The V gene's germline CDR1 is SQVTM and CDR2 ANQGSEA. CDR3 DNA sequence: TGCAGCGTTGCGAGGGGACAGGGGGCCAGGAACACTGAAGCTTTCTTT. Encoded protein: CSVARGQGARNTEAFF.